Listed below are T cell receptor beta chains from one sample, sequenced in a study of graft-versus-host responses after intestinal transplantation. Generated by immunoSEQ multiplex PCR, the TCRdb table keeps only in-frame clones and is missing some. The sample lists 10,000 to 15,000 clones, roughly a third occurring once. The sequencing used alloreactive CD8+ T cells from a mixed lymphocyte reaction culture, collected before intestinal transplant. The receptors shown here come from a human patient who received an intestinal transplant. Both conserved end residues are part of each CDR3. D genes are given only for firm matches. The size of a clone is reported for some rows only, either as once, few or many, or as a class for expanded clones.

D	V	J	size	DNA	CDR3
TRBD1	TRBV28	TRBJ2-1	.	TGTGCCAGCAGTTTATTTTGGGGGACAGTTTACAATGAGCAGTTCTTC	CASSLFWGTVYNEQFF
.	TRBV4-1	TRBJ1-5	.	TGCGCCAGCAGCCAGGACGGCCGACAGGTGAACTGGCCCCAGCATTTT	CASSQDGRQVNWPQHF
TRBD2	TRBV7-4	TRBJ2-5	few	TGTGCCAGCAGCTTTAGGGGGGGACTAGCGGAAGAGACCCAGTACTTC	CASSFRGGLAEETQYF
TRBD2	TRBV11-2	TRBJ2-7	.	TGTGCCAGCAGCTTCCCGGGACTAGCGGGAGCTAGGGCCTACGAGCAGTACTTC	CASSFPGLAGARAYEQYF
.	TRBV4-1	TRBJ1-1	few	TGCGCCAGCAGCCAAGATATTATAGTCGGGATGAAAGCTTTCTTT	CASSQDIIVGMKAFF
.	TRBV27	TRBJ2-2	.	TGTGCCAGCAGTTATGGGACCAACACCGGGGAGCTGTTTTTT	CASSYGTNTGELFF
.	TRBV2	TRBJ1-6	.	TGTGCCCGACAGTCCAATTCACCCCTCCACTTT	CARQSNSPLHF
.	TRBV19	TRBJ2-7	few	TGTGCCAGTAGTGACCGGGCCGGGGAGTACGAGCAGTACTTC	CASSDRAGEYEQYF
.	TRBV6-6	TRBJ1-2	few	TGTGCCAGCAGTTACACGGGTCATGGGTCCTATGGCTACACCTTC	CASSYTGHGSYGYTF
TRBD2	TRBV5-1	TRBJ2-5	.	TGCGCCAGCAGCTTGGGGACTAGCGGGAGGTTTGGGACCCAGTACTTC	CASSLGTSGRFGTQYF
TRBD2	TRBV5-1	TRBJ2-3	.	TGCGCCAGCAGCTTGGTTCCTAGCGGGAGGTATACGCAGTATTTT	CASSLVPSGRYTQYF
.	TRBV28	TRBJ2-6	few	TGTGCCAGCAGTTTTCTTTCAGGGACCCGATCTGGGGCCAACGTCCTGACTTTC	CASSFLSGTRSGANVLTF
TRBD1	TRBV28	TRBJ2-5	.	TGTGCCAGCAGGACGACAGGGCTTGAGACCCAGTACTTC	CASRTTGLETQYF
.	TRBV5-8	TRBJ2-3	.	TGTGCCAGCAGCGCCGGCACAGATACGCAGTATTTT	CASSAGTDTQYF
TRBD2	TRBV10-1	TRBJ2-3	.	TGCGCCAGCGGGACTAGCGGGATTAGCACAGATACGCAGTATTTT	CASGTSGISTDTQYF
.	TRBV7-8	TRBJ2-7	few	TGTGCCAGCAGCTTTTACTACGAGCAGTACTTC	CASSFYYEQYF
TRBD2	TRBV19	TRBJ2-1	.	TGTGCCAGTAGTATATTCCCTAGCGGGGCAAACAATGAGCAGTTCTTC	CASSIFPSGANNEQFF
.	TRBV21-1	TRBJ2-7	few	TGTGCCAGCAGCCAAGCAGGTCAGGGGCCCTACGAGCAGTACTTC	CASSQAGQGPYEQYF
.	TRBV27	TRBJ2-7	.	TGTGCCAGCAGTTTATCCCTCTCCTACGAGCAGTACTTC	CASSLSLSYEQYF
.	TRBV28	TRBJ1-1	.	TGTGCCAGCAGTCCCCTCACGGAACAGAACACTGAAGCTTTCTTT	CASSPLTEQNTEAFF
.	TRBV4-1	TRBJ1-4	few	TGCGCCAGCAGCCAAGTGGGACACGAAAATGAAAAACTGTTTTTT	CASSQVGHENEKLFF
.	TRBV4-2	TRBJ1-2	.	TGTGCCAGCAGCTTAGGAGGGGGTAATGGCTACACCTTC	CASSLGGGNGYTF
TRBD2	TRBV7-6	TRBJ2-3	.	TGTGCCAGCAGCTGGGGACCGGGACTAGCGGACACAGATACGCAGTATTTT	CASSWGPGLADTDTQYF
.	TRBV6-5	TRBJ1-1	.	TGTGCCAGCAGTTACGCGGTGAACACTGAAGCTTTCTTT	CASSYAVNTEAFF
.	TRBV9	TRBJ1-1	medium-sized	TGTGCCAGCAGCGGGGGGCCGAACACTGAAGCTTTCTTT	CASSGGPNTEAFF
.	TRBV4-1	TRBJ2-7	.	TGCGCCAGCAGCCAAGTCCCCGGGGACGAGCAGTACTTC	CASSQVPGDEQYF
.	TRBV7-6	TRBJ1-6	.	TGTGCCAGCAGCTTAGCGAACCCGGGTAATTCACCCCTCCACTTT	CASSLANPGNSPLHF
.	TRBV7-9	TRBJ2-7	few	TGTGCCAGCAGCCAGTTCGGGACCTATACCTACGAGCAGTACTTC	CASSQFGTYTYEQYF
TRBD2	TRBV4-3	TRBJ2-5	.	TGCGCCAGCAGCCAAGAAACTAGCGGGAGCCAAGAGACCCAGTACTTC	CASSQETSGSQETQYF
TRBD2	TRBV7-8	TRBJ2-7	few	TGTGCCAGCAGCTTACTGGGACTAGCGGGAGAGCAGTACTTC	CASSLLGLAGEQYF
TRBD2	TRBV5-1	TRBJ2-3	.	TGCGCCAGCAGCTTGTACTTCTCAGCGGGACCGGCGGCAGATACGCAGTATTTT	CASSLYFSAGPAADTQYF
TRBD2	TRBV27	TRBJ2-7	.	TGTGCCAGCAGTTTTGGGACTAGCGGTTACGAGCAGTACTTC	CASSFGTSGYEQYF
TRBD2	TRBV5-1	TRBJ2-7	medium-sized	TGCGCCACCTCCTTAGCGGGAGGCACCTACGAGCAGTACTTC	CATSLAGGTYEQYF
TRBD2	TRBV5-8	TRBJ2-2	medium-sized	TGTGCCAGCAGCGCCGGGGGGTGGATCGGGGAGCTGTTTTTT	CASSAGGWIGELFF
.	TRBV7-9	TRBJ1-3	medium-sized	TGTGCCAGCAGCTTACCCGGCTCTGGAAACACCATATATTTT	CASSLPGSGNTIYF
TRBD1	TRBV13	TRBJ2-3	few	TGTGCCAGCAGCTTAGGGGGGACAGGGGTACATACGCAGTATTTT	CASSLGGTGVHTQYF
.	TRBV7-9	TRBJ2-7	.	TGTGCCAGCAGCGCCGGACCGCGCTACGAGCAGTACTTC	CASSAGPRYEQYF
.	TRBV6-5	TRBJ1-1	few	TGTGCCAGCAAGCGCGGGGCAACGGGGAGTACTGAAGCTTTCTTT	CASKRGATGSTEAFF
TRBD2	TRBV11-2	TRBJ2-3	.	TGTGCCAGCTTGTGGGACGGGAGGGCGACAGATACGCAGTATTTT	CASLWDGRATDTQYF
.	TRBV7-8	TRBJ2-7	few	TGTGCCAGCAGCTCCGCCGGATCCTACGAGCAGTACTTC	CASSSAGSYEQYF